This is a list of T cell receptor beta chains from one sample in a study of cytomegalovirus exposure and HLA in healthy donors. The repertoire was sequenced with immunoSEQ multiplex PCR; TCRdb's copy has only in-frame clones and lacks some. The table shows 60,000 to 75,000 clones, with around 82% occurring only once. The sequencing sample was made of PBMCs. Source of these receptors: a man younger than 35 in good health and CMV-seropositive. Both conserved end residues are part of each CDR3. A D gene is named only where the DNA matches it firmly. Rows may omit the clone size; those that give it use once, few, many or a size class.

size	V	D	J	CDR3	DNA
few	TRBV6-6	-	TRBJ1-4	CASTPRGSTNEKLFF	TGTGCCAGCACTCCACGAGGATCAACTAATGAAAAACTGTTTTTT
-	TRBV7-6	-	TRBJ2-1	CASSFNRGNEQFF	TGTGCCAGCAGCTTTAATCGGGGCAATGAGCAGTTCTTC
-	TRBV6-1	TRBD1	TRBJ1-1	CASSEAGTAGEAFF	TGTGCCAGCAGTGAAGCGGGGACAGCAGGTGAAGCTTTCTTT
-	TRBV7-8	-	TRBJ1-1	CASSLAQSENTEAFF	TGTGCCAGCAGCTTAGCGCAGTCTGAGAACACTGAAGCTTTCTTT
-	TRBV30	TRBD1	TRBJ1-2	CAWIWSGTGGYTF	TGTGCCTGGATATGGTCAGGGACAGGAGGCTACACCTTC
-	TRBV4-1	-	TRBJ1-1	CASTSKPPPENTEAFF	TGCGCCAGCACCTCTAAGCCCCCACCCGAGAACACTGAAGCTTTCTTT
-	TRBV25-1	TRBD1	TRBJ2-3	CASNFVGGLTDTQYF	TGTGCCAGCAACTTCGTAGGGGGCCTCACAGATACGCAGTATTTT
-	TRBV11-2	TRBD1	TRBJ2-7	CASSPGQGGLYEQYF	TGTGCCAGCAGCCCGGGACAGGGGGGTCTGTACGAGCAGTACTTC
once	TRBV6-1	TRBD1	TRBJ1-2	CASSEAGQDYGYTF	TGTGCCAGCAGTGAAGCCGGACAGGACTATGGCTACACCTTC
-	TRBV5-6	-	TRBJ2-1	CASSWGTPNEQFF	TGTGCCAGCAGCTGGGGGACACCCAATGAGCAGTTCTTC
-	TRBV9	TRBD2	TRBJ2-1	CASSFTSGTYNEQFF	TGTGCCAGCAGCTTCACTAGCGGGACTTACAATGAGCAGTTCTTC
-	TRBV2	-	TRBJ1-1	CASFDEGGGNTEAFF	TGTGCCAGCTTTGATGAGGGAGGGGGTAACACTGAAGCTTTCTTT
-	TRBV7-9	TRBD2	TRBJ2-5	CASSLSGGPIKTQYF	TGTGCCAGCAGCTTATCGGGGGGGCCTATAAAGACCCAGTACTTC
-	TRBV5-1	-	TRBJ2-7	CASYHSAYEQYF	TGCGCCAGCTATCACAGTGCCTACGAGCAGTACTTC
-	TRBV7-8	-	TRBJ1-3	CASSPGGVSSGNTIYF	TGTGCCAGCAGCCCGGGAGGGGTAAGCTCTGGAAACACCATATATTTT
-	TRBV2	-	TRBJ1-2	CASSREGYTF	TGTGCCAGCTCCAGGGAAGGCTACACCTTC
-	TRBV2	-	TRBJ1-1	CASSEARGATNTEAFF	TGTGCCAGCAGTGAAGCGCGGGGGGCTACCAACACTGAAGCTTTCTTT
few	TRBV30	-	TRBJ1-1	CACTGTHYTEAFF	TGTGCCTGTACTGGGACACATTACACTGAAGCTTTCTTT